The 22 T cell receptor beta chains below come from one sample, sequenced in a study of T-cell reconstitution after alpha-beta-depleted transplantation in children. A TCRbeta library incorporating unique molecular identifiers was prepared. TCRdb re-called the PCR reads through MiXCR, storing one row per CDR3 protein. The data contain approximately 150,000 distinct CDR3 sequences, about 8.8% of them seen just once; the ten biggest clones take up 15% to 20%. The sample consisted of PBMCs, mostly from graft donor cells, taken 180 days after TCRalphabeta/CD19-depleted stem cell transplant. All receptors come from a female patient aged 2-10 years who had a stem cell transplant for congenital amegakaryocytic thrombocytopenia, so the T cells may come from the graft donor.

This clonotype was seen repeatedly, ten times or more. The chain combines TRBV28 with TRBJ2-1, with D possibly being TRBD2 (5 bases). Between the trimmed V and J ends, which lost 5 bases and 2 bases, there was a span of 7 bases. Germline loops: CDR1 MDHEN, CDR2 SYDVKM. This CDR3 is built from 13 residues. The CDR3 is CASSGLTYNEQFF. CDR3 nucleotides: TGTGCCAGCAGTGGACTGACCTACAATGAGCAGTTCTTC.

This clonotype was detected a few times. This chain links TRBV30 with TRBJ2-2; D is undetermined. This CDR3 is built from 13 residues. Germline CDR1 GTSNPN, CDR2 SVGIG (reference sequence). The ends were cut back, 0 bases at V and 5 bases at J, with 7 bases in the middle. CDR3 sequence: CAWSVLGTGELFF. Here the CDR3 DNA reads TGTGCCTGGAGTGTACTGGGAACCGGGGAGCTGTTTTTT.

This clonotype was picked up many times. The rearrangement joins TRBV28 to TRBJ2-3; perhaps TRBD2 as D (6 bases). Trimming removed 2 bases at V and 3 bases at J, with 12 bases between. This CDR3 contains 15 residues. CDR1 MDHEN and CDR2 SYDVKM come from the germline V gene. DNA of the CDR3: TGTGCCAGCAGTTTAGGGTGGCGGGAAACAGATACGCAGTATTTT. It encodes CASSLGWRETDTQYF. Full variable domain (remainder filled in from reference TRBV28 and TRBJ2-3): DVKVTQSSRYLVKRTGEKVFLECVQDMDHENMFWYRQDPGLGLRLIYFSYDVKMKEKGDIPEGYSVSREKKERFSLILESASTNQTSMYLCASSLGWRETDTQYFGPGTRLTVL.

The gene calls are TRBV6-1 and TRBJ1-6; 7 bases fit TRBD1. Trimming removed 9 bases from V and 7 bases from J; junction bases left unmatched: 12. This CDR3 is built from 15 residues. Germline lookup yields CDR1 MNHNS and CDR2 SASEGT. CDR3 sequence (DNA): TGTGCCAGTCACGACAGGGTCGGGAAGAATTCACCCCTCCACTTT. This gives the protein CASHDRVGKNSPLHF.

Ten or more counts support this clonotype. The genes are TRBV4-1 and TRBJ2-2, with TRBD2 as a possible D gene (5 bases). Germline V gene lookup returns CDR1 MGHRA and CDR2 YSYEKL. The CDR3 spans 15 residues. V lost 4 bases, J lost 6 bases, and 15 bases lay in between. In DNA form, the CDR3 reads TGCGCCAGCAGCCGACGGACTGAGACGGCCGGGGAGCTGTTTTTT. Encoded protein: CASSRRTETAGELFF.

In this sample, this clonotype turned up many times. V is TRBV10-2 and J is TRBJ2-3, with 12 bases lining up with TRBD1. With 2 bases clipped from V and 6 bases from J, the junction kept 6 bases outside the gene matches. Germline CDR1 reads WSHSY; CDR2 reads SAAADI. This CDR3 spans 16 amino acids. The DNA of the CDR3 is TGCGCCAGCAGTGAGCCGGGACAGGGGGCTTGGGATACGCAGTATTTT. It is translated as CASSEPGQGAWDTQYF.

This clonotype was seen more than once but under ten times. The V and J genes are TRBV3-1 and TRBJ2-3; TRBD2 aligns across 9 bases. After removal of 4 bases from V and 8 bases from J, the junction contained 13 bases not matched to a gene. Germline CDR1 is LGHDT and CDR2 is YNNKEL (reference sequence). This CDR3 contains 16 residues. CDR3 in DNA: TGTGCCAGCAGCCCCAGGGGAGCGGGGGGCCGCGTTACGCAGTATTTT. Translating it yields CASSPRGAGGRVTQYF.

The chain employs TRBV20-1 and TRBJ2-7; weak D call: TRBD1 (6 bases). In germline, CDR1 is DFQATT, CDR2 SNEGSKA (reference sequence). The CDR3 has 14 residues. Trimming left V 0 bases short and J 12 bases short, with 21 bases between. CDR3 region: CSARDPGGPRGWYF. The DNA for the CDR3 is TGCAGTGCTAGAGATCCTGGGGGCCCCAGGGGCTGGTACTTC.

This clonotype was picked up many times. This sequence joins TRBV7-9 and TRBJ1-4; 9 nucleotides agree with TRBD1. Germline loops: CDR1 SEHNR, CDR2 FQNEAQ (reference sequence). The V gene end was trimmed by 1 base and the J gene end by 5 bases; junction bases not matched to a gene: 2. The CDR3 loop spans 15 amino acids. The CDR3 region is CASSLDRGQNEKLFF. The CDR3 bases are TGTGCCAGCAGCTTAGACAGGGGGCAGAATGAAAAACTGTTTTTT.

J is TRBJ2-3 and V is TRBV30, with a tentative D call TRBD1 (5 bases). Trimming took 2 bases from V and 1 from J, leaving 19 bases between them. The CDR3 totals 17 residues. In germline, CDR1 is GTSNPN, CDR2 SVGIG (reference sequence). The CDR3 DNA reads as TGTGCCTGGAGTACCCACCTGGACAACGAAGGCACAGATACGCAGTATTTT. Its translation is CAWSTHLDNEGTDTQYF.

The chain carries TRBV7-2 and TRBJ2-3; D call uncertain. Germline assignment: CDR1 SGHTA and CDR2 FQGNSA. Trimming removed 1 base from V and 2 bases from J, with 7 bases in between. The CDR3 is made up of 14 amino acids. The DNA of the CDR3 is TGTGCCAGCAGCTTAGACTCCGCCACAGATACGCAGTATTTT. Protein: CASSLDSATDTQYF.

This clonotype was detected only a few times. This chain connects TRBV27 to TRBJ2-7, with D perhaps matching TRBD1 or TRBD2 (5 bases each). V was cut by 3 bases and J by 0 bases, with 15 bases left in between. This CDR3 is 16 amino acids long. Germline-derived CDR1 and CDR2 are MNHEY and SMNVEV (reference sequence). This CDR3 reads CASSFLGTGFSYEQYF. CDR3 coding DNA: TGTGCCAGCAGTTTTCTAGGGACGGGGTTCTCCTACGAGCAGTACTTC.

There are many counts of this clonotype. The V call is TRBV5-1, the J call TRBJ2-5, with D perhaps TRBD1 (6 bases). The V and J ends lost 2 bases and 1 base respectively, with 9 bases between them. Germline-derived CDR1 and CDR2 are SGHRS and YFSETQ. CDR3 length equals 14 residues. CDR3 nucleotides: TGCGCCAGCAGCTTCTCAGGGGCCCAAGAGACCCAGTACTTC. Its translation: CASSFSGAQETQYF.

This clonotype was seen at least ten times. This rearrangement joins TRBV20-1 to TRBJ2-6; no definite D call. The CDR3 length is 16 residues. From germline, CDR1 is DFQATT and CDR2 SNEGSKA (reference sequence). As DNA, the CDR3 is TGCAGCGCTCCGGCCACCTGGGCTACTGGGGCCAACGTCCTGACTTTC. It codes for CSAPATWATGANVLTF.

The chain recombines TRBV20-1 with TRBJ2-4, with 10 bases that match TRBD2. CDR3 length: 13 amino acids. The V and J ends lost 2 bases and 6 bases, in that order; junction bases with no gene match: 1. From germline, CDR1 is DFQATT and CDR2 SNEGSKA (reference sequence). As DNA, the CDR3 is TGCAGTGCTAGATTAGCGGGGGGAAACATTCAGTACTTC. Its translation is CSARLAGGNIQYF.

This clonotype was detected a few times. This chain uses TRBV27 with TRBJ2-3; D ambiguous. Germline lookup yields CDR1 MNHEY and CDR2 SMNVEV (reference sequence). Trimming removed 3 bases from V and 2 bases from J, with 9 bases in between. CDR3 length: 14 residues. CDR3 sequence (DNA): TGTGCCAGCAGTTTGGTCAGACCCACAGATACGCAGTATTTT. It specifies CASSLVRPTDTQYF.

In its sample, this clonotype was seen a few times. The rearrangement joins TRBV7-9 to TRBJ2-7; D is unresolved. The germline V and J ends were trimmed by 0 bases and 12 bases, with 12 bases remaining between them. Germline V CDR1 and CDR2: SEHNR, FQNEAQ (reference sequence). The CDR3 has 12 amino acids. DNA for the CDR3: TGTGCCAGCAGCTTAGCGCCACAGATCCTGTACTTC. This codes for CASSLAPQILYF.

This clonotype appeared a few times. J is TRBJ2-2 and V is TRBV5-4, with 7 positions matching TRBD2. Germline V lookup: CDR1 SGHNT, CDR2 YYREEE (reference sequence). The CDR3 runs to 16 residues. The V segment lost 0 bases and the J segment 1 base; nucleotides outside the gene matches: 3. The CDR3 bases are TGTGCCAGCAGCTTGGGTCGGGAGGTGAACACCGGGGAGCTGTTTTTT. This sequence encodes CASSLGREVNTGELFF.

This clonotype was detected many times. V and J are TRBV6-1 and TRBJ2-1; D gene unclear. The CDR3 length is 14 residues. Trimming left V 6 bases short and J 1 base short, with 10 bases between. The germline V gene encodes CDR1 MNHNS and CDR2 SASEGT. The CDR3 DNA reads as TGTGCCAGCAGACCATACGCTTCCTACAATGAGCAGTTCTTC. It encodes CASRPYASYNEQFF.

This clonotype was counted many times. The rearrangement joins TRBV10-3 to TRBJ1-6, with no clear D. With 10 bases removed from V and 10 bases from J, the gap between germline ends came to 14 bases. The CDR3 is 12 residues long. Germline-derived CDR1 and CDR2 are ENHRY and SYGVKD. This chain's CDR3 is CATWEGRSPLHF. Written as DNA, the CDR3 is TGTGCCACCTGGGAGGGTCGGTCACCCCTCCACTTT.

This clonotype was counted many times. The chain recombines TRBV7-9 with TRBJ2-5, with no clear D. Trimming took 2 bases from V and 3 from J, leaving 13 bases between them. From germline, CDR1 is SEHNR and CDR2 FQNEAQ (reference sequence). The CDR3 extends over 15 amino acids. The CDR3 here is CASSLFPIEKETQYF. The CDR3, as DNA: TGTGCCAGCAGCTTATTTCCGATAGAGAAAGAGACCCAGTACTTC.

This clonotype appeared many times. In DNA, the CDR3 is TGCAGTGCTAGCCTACAACAGGGGGTGGGGACCCAGTACTTC. Translating it yields CSASLQQGVGTQYF. J is TRBJ2-5 and V is TRBV20-1; 8 bases are shared with TRBD1. This CDR3 has 14 residues. CDR1 is DFQATT and CDR2 is SNEGSKA in the germline V gene (reference sequence). Losses at the gene ends were 3 bases for V and 7 bases for J; bases not matched to a gene: 10.